This TCR beta chain was captured in a study of response to subunit inactivated influenza vaccine listed by TCRdb under 2018. Some background on the complete study: The study used deep quantitative T cell receptor repertoire profiling to track responses to a trivalent subunit inactivated influenza vaccine. Overall study results and their limits: It was suggested by the authors that each seasonal influenza vaccination may recruit only a limited number of new T cells.

Reading the label with the study, this specimen's time point is: around 45 days after influenza vaccine administration. The CDR3, from cysteine to phenylalanine, totals 14 residues. Solely the CDR3 DNA is kept, with 42 bases framed from the first base. CDR1 and CDR2 are read off the germline V gene as SQVTM and ANQGSEA. V loses 7 bases at its end and J loses 5 bases; junction bases beyond the gene matches: 12. To prepare the library, RT-PCR was applied. The instrument given in TCRdb is Illumina HiSeq 2500. Using fastp at Q25 and MiXCR, TCRdb reprocessed the public reads and kept productive beta chains. All rows with the same CDR3 protein become a single entry with the most common DNA and genes. For this sample the table gives a few hundred thousand distinct CDR3 sequences, of which approximately 11% were detected only once. More than 10% of the sample comes from the top ten. This clonotype was counted between two and nine times. Its recognized antigen is unknown. No clone much larger than this one lies a single base away; base qualities are absent.

Sequencing was performed on PBMCs from blood, taken 40 to 50 days after vaccination. The rearranged chain carries TRBV29-1 and TRBJ2-5, and 8 junction bases match TRBD2. The source of this sequence is a man aged 45 to 65 who received an inactivated influenza vaccine. Donor details come from another sample of the same person, matched by shared clones. The CDR3 sequence is CSAGSGSGRETQYF. The DNA reads as follows: TGCAGCGCCGGCAGCGGGAGTGGCCGTGAGACCCAGTACTTC.